Detailed here is one T cell receptor (beta chain). Its specificity is unknown. Trimming stripped 2 bases from V and 4 bases from J, with 8 bases between. The CDR3 contains 13 residues. CDR1 is KGHSH and CDR2 is LQKENI in the germline V gene. In the PCR, 60 Vbeta and 13 Jbeta primers were used. The assay was immunoSEQ multiplex PCR, and TCRdb's table has in-frame clones only and misses some. Here the sample spans fewer than 150,000 clones, about 70% being singletons. The data originate from a study of cytomegalovirus exposure and HLA in healthy donors. As for the study in general: A previous analysis identified approximately 110 million unique TCR beta sequences derived from roughly 180 million T cells.

General study findings and limits: Later on, a genetic analysis was performed. It linked a missense variant in DCLRE1C with V- and J-gene trimming of TCR beta. Most TCR sequences were rare, but some public TCRs occurred in many donors.

The TCR originated in a middle-aged woman in good health and CMV-seronegative. The sample taken for sequencing was PBMCs. V usage is TRBV18 and J usage is TRBJ2-5; D is unresolved. CDR3 protein: CASSPARGETQYF. CDR3 nucleotides: TGTGCCAGCTCACCAGCCAGAGGAGAGACCCAGTACTTC.